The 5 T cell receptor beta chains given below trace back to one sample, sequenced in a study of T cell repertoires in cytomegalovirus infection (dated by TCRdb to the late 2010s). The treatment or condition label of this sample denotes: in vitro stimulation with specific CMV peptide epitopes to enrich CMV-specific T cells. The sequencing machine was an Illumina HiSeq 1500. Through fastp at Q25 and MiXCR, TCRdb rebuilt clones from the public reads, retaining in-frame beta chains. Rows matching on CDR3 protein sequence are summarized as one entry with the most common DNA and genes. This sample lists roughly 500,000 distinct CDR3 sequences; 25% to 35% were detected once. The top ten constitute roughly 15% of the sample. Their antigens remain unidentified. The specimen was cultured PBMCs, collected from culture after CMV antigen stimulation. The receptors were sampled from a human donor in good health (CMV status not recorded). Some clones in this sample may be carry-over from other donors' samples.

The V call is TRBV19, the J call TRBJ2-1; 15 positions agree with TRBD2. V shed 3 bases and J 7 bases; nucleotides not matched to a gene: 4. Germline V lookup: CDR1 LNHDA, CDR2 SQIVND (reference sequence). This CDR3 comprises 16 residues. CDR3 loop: CASSMLGLAGGNEQFF. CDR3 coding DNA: TGTGCCAGTAGTATGCTTGGACTAGCGGGGGGGAATGAGCAGTTCTTC.

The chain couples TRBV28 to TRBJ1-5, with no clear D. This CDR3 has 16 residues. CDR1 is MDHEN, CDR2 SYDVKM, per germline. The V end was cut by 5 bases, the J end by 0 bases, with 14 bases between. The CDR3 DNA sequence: TGTGCCAGCAGTGTAGTCAGTCTATATAGCAATCAGCCCCAGCATTTT. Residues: CASSVVSLYSNQPQHF.

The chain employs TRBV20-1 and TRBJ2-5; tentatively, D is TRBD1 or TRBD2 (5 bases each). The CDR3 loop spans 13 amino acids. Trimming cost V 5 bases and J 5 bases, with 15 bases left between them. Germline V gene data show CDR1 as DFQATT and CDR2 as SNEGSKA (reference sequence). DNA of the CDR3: TGCAGTGCTGACTCCGGGACCGTTGAGACCCAGTACTTC. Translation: CSADSGTVETQYF.

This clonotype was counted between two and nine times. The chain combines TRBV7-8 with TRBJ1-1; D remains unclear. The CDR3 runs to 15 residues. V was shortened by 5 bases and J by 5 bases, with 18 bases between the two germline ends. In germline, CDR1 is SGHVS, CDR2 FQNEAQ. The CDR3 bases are TGTGCCAGCAGCCTCCTTGCACAGTCCGGGACTGAAGCTTTCTTT. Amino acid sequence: CASSLLAQSGTEAFF. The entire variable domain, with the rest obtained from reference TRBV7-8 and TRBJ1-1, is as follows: GAGVSQSPRYKVAKRGQDVALRCDPISGHVSLFWYQQALGQGPEFLTYFQNEAQLDKSGLPSDRFFAERPEGSVSTLKIQRTQQEDSAVYLCASSLLAQSGTEAFFGQGTRLTVV.

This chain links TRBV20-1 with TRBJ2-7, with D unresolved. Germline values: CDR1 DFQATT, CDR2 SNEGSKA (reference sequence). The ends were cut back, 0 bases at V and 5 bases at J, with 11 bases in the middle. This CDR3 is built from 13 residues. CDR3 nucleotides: TGCAGTGCTAGAGAAGTACCCTTAAACGAGCAGTACTTC. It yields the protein CSAREVPLNEQYF.